Described below is a single T cell receptor beta chain sequence and its context. Its target is not known. Each hyperthyroidism patient was newly diagnosed, with under 2 months' duration, and aged 18 to 65. The V gene lost 6 bases and the J gene lost 7 bases, with 13 bases spanning the gap. The germline gives CDR1 MNHNS, CDR2 SASEGT. This CDR3 has 13 amino acids. The data originate from a study of Graves' ophthalmopathy and Graves' hyperthyroidism. Study-level background: In this cohort's terms, stable hyperthyroidism meant no ophthalmopathy by 18 months of follow-up.

Transcripts of RNA were the source for amplifying TCR beta CDR3 regions. HTBI primers primed a first-round RT-PCR, and a second-round multiplex PCR followed. TCRdb called the multiplex PCR reads again in MiXCR, with one record for every CDR3 protein. The sample yields a few hundred thousand distinct CDR3 sequences, less than 45% seen once. Findings and limits, study-wide: Discrimination between ophthalmopathy and stable hyperthyroidism by a 13-signature model showed roughly 88% sensitivity and 70% to 84% specificity. It was with 70.59% sensitivity and about 72% specificity that the model predicted ophthalmopathy progression.

The gene calls are TRBV6-1 and TRBJ2-1; D is ambiguous. The sequence was collected from an adult man with Graves' hyperthyroidism. The source material was peripheral blood or thyroid tissue (not recorded which). In DNA form, the CDR3 reads TGTGCCAGCAGAAGCAACCTGGGAAATGAGCAGTTCTTC. Its protein is CASRSNLGNEQFF.